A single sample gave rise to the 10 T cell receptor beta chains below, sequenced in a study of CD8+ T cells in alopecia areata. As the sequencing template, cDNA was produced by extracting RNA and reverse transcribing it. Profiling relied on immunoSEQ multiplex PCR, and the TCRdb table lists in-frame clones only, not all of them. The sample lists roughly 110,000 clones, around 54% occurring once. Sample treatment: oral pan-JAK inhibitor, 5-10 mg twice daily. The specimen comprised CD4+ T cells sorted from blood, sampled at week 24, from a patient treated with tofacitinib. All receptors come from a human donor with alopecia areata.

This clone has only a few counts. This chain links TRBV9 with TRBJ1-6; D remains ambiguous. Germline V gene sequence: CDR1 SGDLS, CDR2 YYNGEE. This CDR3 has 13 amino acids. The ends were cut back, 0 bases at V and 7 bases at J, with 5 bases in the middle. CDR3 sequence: CASSVDLNSPLHF. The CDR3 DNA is TGTGCCAGCAGCGTAGACTTGAATTCACCCCTCCACTTT.

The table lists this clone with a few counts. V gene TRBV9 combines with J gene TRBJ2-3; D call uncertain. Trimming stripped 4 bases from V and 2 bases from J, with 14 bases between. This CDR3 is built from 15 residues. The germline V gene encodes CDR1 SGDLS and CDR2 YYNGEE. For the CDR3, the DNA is TGTGCCAGCAGCACAACGGACGGATACACAGATACGCAGTATTTT. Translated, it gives CASSTTDGYTDTQYF.

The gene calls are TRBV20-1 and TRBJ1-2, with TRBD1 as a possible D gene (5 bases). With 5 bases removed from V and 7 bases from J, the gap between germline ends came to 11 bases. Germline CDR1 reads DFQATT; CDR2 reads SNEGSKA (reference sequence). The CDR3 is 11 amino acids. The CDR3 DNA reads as TGCAGTGCTGGGACTCCGGGTGGCTACACCTTC. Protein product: CSAGTPGGYTF.

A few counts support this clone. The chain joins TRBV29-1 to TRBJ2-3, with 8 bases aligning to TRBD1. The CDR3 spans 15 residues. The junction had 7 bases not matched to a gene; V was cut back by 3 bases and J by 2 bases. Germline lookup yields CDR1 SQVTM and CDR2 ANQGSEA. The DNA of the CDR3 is TGCAGCGTTGAGGACAGGGCAGAATCCACAGATACGCAGTATTTT. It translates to CSVEDRAESTDTQYF.

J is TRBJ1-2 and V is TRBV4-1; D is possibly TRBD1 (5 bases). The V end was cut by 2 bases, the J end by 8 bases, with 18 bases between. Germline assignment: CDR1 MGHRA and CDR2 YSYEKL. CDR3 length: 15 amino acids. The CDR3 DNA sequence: TGCGCCAGCAGCCAACGGCAGGGAGAGAGGGCGGGCTACACCTTC. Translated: CASSQRQGERAGYTF.

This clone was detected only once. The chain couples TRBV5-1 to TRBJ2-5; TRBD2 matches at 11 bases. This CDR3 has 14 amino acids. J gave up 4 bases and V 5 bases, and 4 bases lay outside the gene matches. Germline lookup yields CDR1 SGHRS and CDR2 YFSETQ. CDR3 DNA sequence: TGCGCCAGCAGGGTCACTAGCGGGGGAGAGACCCAGTACTTC. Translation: CASRVTSGGETQYF.

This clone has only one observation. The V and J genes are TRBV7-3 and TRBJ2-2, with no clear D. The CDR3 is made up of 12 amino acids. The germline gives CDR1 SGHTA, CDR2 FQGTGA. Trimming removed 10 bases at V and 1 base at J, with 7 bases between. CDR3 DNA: TGTGCCACCGAAATGAACACCGGGGAGCTGTTTTTT. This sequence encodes CATEMNTGELFF.

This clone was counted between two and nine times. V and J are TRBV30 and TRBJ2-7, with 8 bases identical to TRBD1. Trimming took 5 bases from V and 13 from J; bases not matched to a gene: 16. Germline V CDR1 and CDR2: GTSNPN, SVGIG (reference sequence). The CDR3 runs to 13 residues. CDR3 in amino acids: CAWLPPGQASLYF. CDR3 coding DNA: TGTGCCTGGCTTCCACCGGGACAGGCTTCCCTCTACTTC.

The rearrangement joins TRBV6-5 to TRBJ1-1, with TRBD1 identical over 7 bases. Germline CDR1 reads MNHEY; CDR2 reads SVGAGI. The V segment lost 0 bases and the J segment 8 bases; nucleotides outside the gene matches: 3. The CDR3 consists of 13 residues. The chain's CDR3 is CASSYSRGQEAFF. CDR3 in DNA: TGTGCCAGCAGTTACTCAAGGGGGCAGGAAGCTTTCTTT.

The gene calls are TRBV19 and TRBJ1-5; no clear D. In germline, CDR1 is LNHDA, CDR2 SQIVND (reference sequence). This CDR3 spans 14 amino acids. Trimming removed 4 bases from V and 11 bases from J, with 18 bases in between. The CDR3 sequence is CASSTVDTFGSQHF. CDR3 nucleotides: TGTGCCAGTAGTACGGTTGATACATTCGGGTCCCAGCATTTT.